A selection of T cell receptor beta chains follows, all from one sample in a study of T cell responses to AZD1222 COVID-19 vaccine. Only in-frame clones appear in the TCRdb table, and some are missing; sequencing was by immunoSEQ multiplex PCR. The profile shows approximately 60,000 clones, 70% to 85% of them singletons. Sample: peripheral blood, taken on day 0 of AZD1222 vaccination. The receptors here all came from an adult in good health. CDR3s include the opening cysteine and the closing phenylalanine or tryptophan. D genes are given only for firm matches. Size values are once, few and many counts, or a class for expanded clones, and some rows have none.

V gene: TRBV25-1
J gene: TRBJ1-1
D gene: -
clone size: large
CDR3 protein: CASSYKGNEAFF
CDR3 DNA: TGTGCCAGCAGTTATAAGGGAAATGAAGCTTTCTTT

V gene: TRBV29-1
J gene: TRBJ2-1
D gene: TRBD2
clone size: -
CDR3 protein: CSVGLAGGNEQFF
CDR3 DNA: TGCAGCGTTGGGTTAGCGGGAGGCAATGAGCAGTTCTTC

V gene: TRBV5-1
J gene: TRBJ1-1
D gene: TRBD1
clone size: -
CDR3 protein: CASSPVTRGRNTEAFF
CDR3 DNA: TGCGCCAGCAGCCCAGTGACAAGGGGGCGGAACACTGAAGCTTTCTTT

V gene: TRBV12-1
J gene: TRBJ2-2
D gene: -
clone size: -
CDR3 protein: CASSQTRIAELFF
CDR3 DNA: TGTGCCAGCAGCCAGACTAGAATAGCGGAGCTGTTTTTT

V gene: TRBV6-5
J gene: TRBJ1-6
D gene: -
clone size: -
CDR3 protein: CASSYRGAGSPLHF
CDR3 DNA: TGTGCCAGCAGTTATAGGGGGGCCGGTTCACCCCTCCACTTT

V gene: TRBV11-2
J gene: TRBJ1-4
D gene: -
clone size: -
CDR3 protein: CASSQYNRANEKLFF
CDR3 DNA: TGTGCCAGCAGTCAATATAACAGGGCTAATGAAAAACTGTTTTTT

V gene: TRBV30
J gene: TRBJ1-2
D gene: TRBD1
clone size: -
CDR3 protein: CAWRTTGGVYGYTF
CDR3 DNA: TGTGCCTGGAGGACCACAGGGGGCGTCTATGGCTACACCTTC

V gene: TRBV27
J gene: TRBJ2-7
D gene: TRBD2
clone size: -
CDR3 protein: CASSLSGISYEQYF
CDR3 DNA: TGTGCCAGCAGTTTGAGCGGGATCTCCTACGAGCAGTACTTC

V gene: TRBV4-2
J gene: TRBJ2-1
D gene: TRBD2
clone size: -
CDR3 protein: CASSPLAGGPTEQFF
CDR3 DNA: TGTGCCAGCAGCCCCCTAGCGGGAGGGCCCACTGAGCAGTTCTTC

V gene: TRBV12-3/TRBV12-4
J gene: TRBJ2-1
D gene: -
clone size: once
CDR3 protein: CASSLHGSGEQFF
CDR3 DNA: TGTGCCAGCAGTTTACACGGGAGCGGTGAGCAGTTCTTC

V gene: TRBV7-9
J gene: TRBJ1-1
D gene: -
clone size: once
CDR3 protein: CASSLRIGGQGEAFF
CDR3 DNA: TGTGCCAGCAGCTTAAGGATCGGAGGGCAGGGTGAAGCTTTCTTT

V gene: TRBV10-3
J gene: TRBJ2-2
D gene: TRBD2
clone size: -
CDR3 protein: CAISPSGRLTGELFF
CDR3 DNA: TGTGCCATCAGTCCTAGCGGGAGATTAACCGGGGAGCTGTTTTTT

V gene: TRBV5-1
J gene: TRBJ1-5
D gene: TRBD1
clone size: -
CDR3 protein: CASSSTGGPDQPQHF
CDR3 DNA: TGCGCCAGCAGCTCCACAGGGGGCCCCGATCAGCCCCAGCATTTT

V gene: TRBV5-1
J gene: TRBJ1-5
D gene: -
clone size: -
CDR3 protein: CASSPGGVSNQPQHF
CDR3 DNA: TGCGCCAGCAGCCCTGGGGGGGTTAGCAATCAGCCCCAGCATTTT

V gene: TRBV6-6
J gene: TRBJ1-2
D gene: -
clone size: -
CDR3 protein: CASGPDYGYTF
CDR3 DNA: TGTGCCAGCGGACCGGACTATGGCTACACCTTC

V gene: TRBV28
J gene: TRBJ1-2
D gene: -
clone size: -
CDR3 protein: CASRPPQESYTF
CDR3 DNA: TGTGCCAGCAGACCCCCTCAAGAGAGCTACACCTTC

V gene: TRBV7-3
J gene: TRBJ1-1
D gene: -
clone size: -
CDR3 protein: CASSTVEGGEAFF
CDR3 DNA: TGTGCCAGCAGCACGGTCGAGGGTGGTGAAGCTTTCTTT

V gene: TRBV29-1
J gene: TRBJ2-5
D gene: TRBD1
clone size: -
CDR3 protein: CSWTGVDETQYF
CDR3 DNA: TGCAGCTGGACAGGGGTGGATGAGACCCAGTACTTC

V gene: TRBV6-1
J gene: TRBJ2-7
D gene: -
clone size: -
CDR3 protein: CASSEKAWRGLSYEQYF
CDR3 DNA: TGTGCCAGCAGTGAAAAAGCTTGGAGGGGCCTATCCTACGAGCAGTACTTC

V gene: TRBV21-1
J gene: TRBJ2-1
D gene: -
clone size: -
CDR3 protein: CASSRRSSGRADYNEQFF
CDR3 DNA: TGTGCCAGCAGCAGAAGGTCTAGCGGGAGGGCCGACTACAATGAGCAGTTCTTC

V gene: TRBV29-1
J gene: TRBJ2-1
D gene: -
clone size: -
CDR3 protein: CSVVPGTSYNEQFF
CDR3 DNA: TGCAGCGTTGTTCCGGGAACTTCTTACAATGAGCAGTTCTTC